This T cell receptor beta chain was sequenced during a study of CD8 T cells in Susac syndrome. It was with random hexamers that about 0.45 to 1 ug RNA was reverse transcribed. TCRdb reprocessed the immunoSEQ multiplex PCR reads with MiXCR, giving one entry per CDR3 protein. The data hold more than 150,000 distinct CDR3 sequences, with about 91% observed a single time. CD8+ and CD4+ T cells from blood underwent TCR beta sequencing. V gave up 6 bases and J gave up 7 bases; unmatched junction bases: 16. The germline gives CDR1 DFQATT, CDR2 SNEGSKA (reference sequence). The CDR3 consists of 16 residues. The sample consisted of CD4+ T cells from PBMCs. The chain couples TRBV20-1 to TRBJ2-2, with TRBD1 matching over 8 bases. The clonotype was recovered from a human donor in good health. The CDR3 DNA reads TGCAGTGCCGTCGGCCCCGCAGGGGGCGCGGTCGGGGAGCTGTTTTTT. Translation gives CSAVGPAGGAVGELFF.